This TCR beta chain was identified in a study of metastatic and nonmetastatic thyroid tumors. Study-level background: Across blood and tumor or nodule tissue, repertoires from malignant and benign thyroid patients were compared with one another.

Original processing notes: Building a distant-metastasis classifier for papillary thyroid cancer drew on CDR3 differences across clinicopathological groups. With MiXCR, TCRdb reprocessed the PCR reads. The V and J calls follow TCRdb's processing rather than the paper's. The data contain about 6,100 clones, about 30% of them singletons. Germline V gene data show CDR1 as PRHDT and CDR2 as FYEKMQ (reference sequence). V lost 5 bases to trimming and J lost 3 bases, with 29 bases between them. The CDR3 totals 19 residues. Each patient went into thyroid surgery without having received any treatment. Input material: adjacent normal tissue. The receptor was isolated from a male donor with papillary thyroid cancer or a benign thyroid nodule (not recorded which). Some clones in this sample may be carry-over from other donors' samples. The chain uses TRBV13 and TRBJ2-7, with D possibly being TRBD1 or TRBD2 (6 bases each). CDR3 loop: CASSPSTLPGEELGYEQYF. The CDR3 DNA reads as TGTGCCAGCAGCCCCTCTACGTTGCCAGGGGAGGAGCTAGGCTACGAGCAGTACTTC.